The 8 T cell receptor beta chains below all came from one sample that was sequenced in a study of cytomegalovirus exposure and HLA in healthy donors. The PCR used 60 Vbeta and 13 Jbeta primers. The method was immunoSEQ multiplex PCR; TCRdb's version includes in-frame clones alone and lacks a portion of them. The sample has 120,000 or so clones, 75% to 85% seen once. Specimen: PBMCs. The source is a male donor in good health and CMV-seropositive.

The chain has TRBV23-1 and TRBJ2-4; 10 bases are shared with TRBD2. TRBV23-1 carries the ORF label, with uncertain function. The ends lost 4 bases at V and 4 bases at J; junction bases unmatched: 13. The CDR3 runs to 18 residues. The CDR3: CASSPTSGVTLRKNIQYF. In DNA, the CDR3 is TGCGCCAGCAGTCCTACTAGCGGGGTTACCCTGAGGAAAAACATTCAGTACTTC.

V gene TRBV6-4 combines with J gene TRBJ2-7; weak D call: TRBD1 (5 bases). The germline CDR1 and CDR2 sequences are MRHNA and SNTAGT. The ends were cut back, 2 bases at V and 1 base at J, with 33 bases in the middle. The CDR3 contains 22 residues. CDR3 in amino acids: CASSDPAQGASSILIPSYEQYF. The DNA for the CDR3 is TGTGCCAGCAGTGACCCCGCGCAGGGTGCCTCAAGCATCTTAATCCCATCCTACGAGCAGTACTTC.

This rearrangement joins TRBV28 to TRBJ2-7; D perhaps matches TRBD2 (5 bases). Germline CDR1 reads MDHEN; CDR2 reads SYDVKM. V lost 8 bases and J lost 2, with 13 bases in between. This CDR3 is 13 amino acids long. CDR3 region: CASEDGNTYEQYF. DNA of the CDR3: TGTGCCAGCGAGGACGGGAATACCTACGAGCAGTACTTC.

The chain uses TRBV19 and TRBJ2-7; a possible D gene is TRBD1 (5 bases). The V end was cut by 3 bases, the J end by 3 bases, with 9 bases between. Germline CDR1 LNHDA, CDR2 SQIVND (reference sequence). The CDR3 has 13 residues. The CDR3 region has the DNA TGTGCCAGTAGTATCGGCAGGGACTACGAGCAGTACTTC. It yields the protein CASSIGRDYEQYF.

Turning to this clone: Other DNA sequences in the sample encode the same CDR3. The rearrangement joins TRBV28 to TRBJ2-7; 8 bases map to TRBD2. CDR3 size: 14 residues. Germline trimming cut 6 bases from V and 0 bases from J; bases unmatched to any gene: 4. Germline CDR1 is MDHEN and CDR2 is SYDVKM. The chain's CDR3 is CASSLGGGSYEQYF. In nucleotides, the CDR3 is TGTGCCAGCAGCCTCGGGGGGGGCTCCTACGAGCAGTACTTC.

The chain carries TRBV27 and TRBJ1-3; 7 nucleotides line up with TRBD1. Germline V gene sequence: CDR1 MNHEY, CDR2 SMNVEV (reference sequence). CDR3 length: 15 amino acids. Trimming at V came to 6 bases and at J to 4 bases, leaving 9 bases not matched to a gene. The CDR3 is CASSPDRTRGNTIYF. The CDR3 nucleotides read TGTGCCAGCAGCCCGGACAGGACCCGCGGAAACACCATATATTTT.

This chain uses TRBV19 with TRBJ2-1, with 9 bases that match TRBD2. CDR1 LNHDA and CDR2 SQIVND come from the germline V gene (reference sequence). With 3 bases clipped from V and 8 bases from J, the junction kept 8 bases outside the gene matches. The CDR3 contains 15 residues. The CDR3 reads CASSIVAGGPHEQFF. For the CDR3, the DNA is TGTGCCAGTAGTATTGTCGCGGGAGGGCCCCATGAGCAGTTCTTC.

This chain uses TRBV15 with TRBJ2-2; 7 bases map to TRBD2. J was trimmed by 5 bases and V by 5 bases; bases with no gene match: 17. This CDR3 spans 18 amino acids. CDR1 and CDR2 from the germline V gene are LNHNV and YYDKDF (reference sequence). The CDR3: CATSGGGRGVFVTGELFF. The DNA for the CDR3 is TGTGCCACCAGCGGGGGGGGAAGGGGTGTCTTTGTAACCGGGGAGCTGTTTTTT.